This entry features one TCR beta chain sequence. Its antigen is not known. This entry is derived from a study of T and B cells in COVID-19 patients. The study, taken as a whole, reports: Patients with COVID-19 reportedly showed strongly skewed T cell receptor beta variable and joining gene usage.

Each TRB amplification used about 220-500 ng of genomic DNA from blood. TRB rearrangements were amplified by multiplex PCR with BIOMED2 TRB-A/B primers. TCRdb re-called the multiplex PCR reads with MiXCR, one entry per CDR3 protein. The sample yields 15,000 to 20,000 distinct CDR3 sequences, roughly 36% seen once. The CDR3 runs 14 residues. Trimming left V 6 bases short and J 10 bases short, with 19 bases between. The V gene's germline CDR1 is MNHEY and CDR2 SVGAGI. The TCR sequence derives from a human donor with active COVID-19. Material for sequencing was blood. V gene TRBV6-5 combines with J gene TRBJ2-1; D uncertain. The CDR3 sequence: CASRELTGVGEQFF. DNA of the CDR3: TGTGCCAGCAGGGAGCTGACCGGAGTAGGCGAGCAGTTCTTC.